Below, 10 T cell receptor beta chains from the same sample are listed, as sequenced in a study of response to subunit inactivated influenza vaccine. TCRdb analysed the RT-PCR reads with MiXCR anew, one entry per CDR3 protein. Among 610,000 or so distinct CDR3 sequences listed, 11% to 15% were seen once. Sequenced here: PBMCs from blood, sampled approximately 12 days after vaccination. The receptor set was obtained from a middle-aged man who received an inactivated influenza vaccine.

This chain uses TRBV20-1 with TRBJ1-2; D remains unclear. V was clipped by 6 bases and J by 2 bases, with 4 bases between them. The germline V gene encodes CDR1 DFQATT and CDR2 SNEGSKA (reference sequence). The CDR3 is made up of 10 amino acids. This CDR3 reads CSAQNYGYTF. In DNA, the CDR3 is TGCAGTGCCCAGAACTATGGCTACACCTTC.

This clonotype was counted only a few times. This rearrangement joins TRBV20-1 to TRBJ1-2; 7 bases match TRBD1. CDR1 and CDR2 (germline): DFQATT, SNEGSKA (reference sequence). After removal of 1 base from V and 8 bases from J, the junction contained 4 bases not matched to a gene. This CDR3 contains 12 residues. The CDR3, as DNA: TGCAGTGCTAGAGGAGACAGGGCAGGCTACACCTTC. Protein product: CSARGDRAGYTF.

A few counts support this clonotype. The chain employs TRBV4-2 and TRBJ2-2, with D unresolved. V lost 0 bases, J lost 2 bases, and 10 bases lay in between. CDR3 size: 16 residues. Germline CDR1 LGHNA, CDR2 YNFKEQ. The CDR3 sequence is CASSQDHLRNTGELFF. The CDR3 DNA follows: TGTGCCAGCAGCCAAGATCATTTGCGCAACACCGGGGAGCTGTTTTTT.

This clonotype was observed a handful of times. The CDR3 loop reads CASSHMGTRQPQHF. CDR3 nucleotide sequence: TGTGCCAGCAGCCACATGGGGACCCGTCAGCCCCAGCATTTT. The rearrangement uses TRBV4-2 and TRBJ1-5; possibly TRBD1 for D (5 bases). V lost 3 bases and J lost 6, with 12 bases in between. Germline V gives CDR1 LGHNA, CDR2 YNFKEQ. This CDR3 has 14 residues.

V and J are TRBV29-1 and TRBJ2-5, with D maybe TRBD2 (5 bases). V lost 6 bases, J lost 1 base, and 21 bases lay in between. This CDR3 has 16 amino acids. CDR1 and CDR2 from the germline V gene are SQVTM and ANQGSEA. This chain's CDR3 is CSVSASGRRPQETQYF. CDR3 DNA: TGCAGCGTCTCCGCCAGCGGTCGACGTCCCCAAGAGACCCAGTACTTC.

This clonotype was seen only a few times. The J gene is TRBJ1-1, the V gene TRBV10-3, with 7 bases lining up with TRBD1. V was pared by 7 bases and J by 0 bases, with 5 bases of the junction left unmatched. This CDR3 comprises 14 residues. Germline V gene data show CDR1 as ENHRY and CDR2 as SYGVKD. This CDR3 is CAITQTGMNTEAFF. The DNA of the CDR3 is TGTGCCATCACCCAGACAGGGATGAACACTGAAGCTTTCTTT.

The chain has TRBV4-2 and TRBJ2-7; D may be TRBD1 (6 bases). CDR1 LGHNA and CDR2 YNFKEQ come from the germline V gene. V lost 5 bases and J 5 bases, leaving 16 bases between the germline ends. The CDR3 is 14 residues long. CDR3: CASSTLGRGNEQYF. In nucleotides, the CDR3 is TGTGCCAGCAGCACGTTAGGCAGGGGCAACGAGCAGTACTTC.

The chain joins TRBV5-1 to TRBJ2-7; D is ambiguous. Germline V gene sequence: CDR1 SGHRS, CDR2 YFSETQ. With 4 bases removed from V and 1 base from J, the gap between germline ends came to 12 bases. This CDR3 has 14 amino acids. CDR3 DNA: TGCGCCAGCAGCCCCCATATTTCGTCCTACGAGCAGTACTTC. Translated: CASSPHISSYEQYF.

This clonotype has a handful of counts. CDR3 protein: CSARLTANTEAFF. The CDR3 DNA is TGCAGTGCTAGGTTGACAGCCAACACTGAAGCTTTCTTT. This chain connects TRBV20-1 to TRBJ1-1, with D perhaps matching TRBD1 (5 bases). Germline CDR1 reads DFQATT; CDR2 reads SNEGSKA (reference sequence). The CDR3 extends over 13 amino acids. V shed 3 bases and J shed 2 bases, with 10 bases lying between them.

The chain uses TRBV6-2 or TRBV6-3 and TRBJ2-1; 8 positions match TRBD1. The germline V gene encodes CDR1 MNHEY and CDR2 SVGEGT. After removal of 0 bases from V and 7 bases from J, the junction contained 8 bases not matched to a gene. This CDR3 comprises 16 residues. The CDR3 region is CASSYSLVTGVNEQFF. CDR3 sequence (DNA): TGTGCCAGCAGTTACTCACTTGTGACAGGGGTAAATGAGCAGTTCTTC.